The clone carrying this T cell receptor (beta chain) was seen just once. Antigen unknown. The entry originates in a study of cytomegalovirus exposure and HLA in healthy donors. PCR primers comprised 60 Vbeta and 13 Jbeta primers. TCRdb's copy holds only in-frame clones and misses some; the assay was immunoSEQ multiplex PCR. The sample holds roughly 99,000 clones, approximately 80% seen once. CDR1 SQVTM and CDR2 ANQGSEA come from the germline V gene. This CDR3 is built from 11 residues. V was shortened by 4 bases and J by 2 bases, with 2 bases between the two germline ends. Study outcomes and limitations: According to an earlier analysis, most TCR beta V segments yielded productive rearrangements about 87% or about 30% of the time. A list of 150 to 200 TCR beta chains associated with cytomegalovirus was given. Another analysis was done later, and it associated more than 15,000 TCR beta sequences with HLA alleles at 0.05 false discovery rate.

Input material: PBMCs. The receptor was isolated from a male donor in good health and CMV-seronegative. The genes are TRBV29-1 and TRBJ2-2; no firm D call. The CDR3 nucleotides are TGCAGCGTTGCTAACACCGGGGAGCTGTTTTTT. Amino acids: CSVANTGELFF.